The rows below give T cell receptor beta chains drawn from one sample of a study of blood T cells in healthy people across ages. TCRdb reanalysed the 5' RACE reads using MiXCR and keeps one entry per CDR3 protein. The table records 920,000 or so distinct CDR3 sequences, 45% of them present only once. The sequenced sample was blood. These receptors came from a woman aged 60 to 75 in good health. The CDR3 runs from the conserved cysteine through the conserved F or W. D genes are given only for firm matches. Only part of the rows carry a size: once, few, many, or a class if the clone is expanded.

V,size,J,D,CDR3,DNA
TRBV6-1,once,TRBJ2-1,TRBD1,CASSEAHRGRIDEQFF,TGTGCCAGCAGTGAAGCGCACAGGGGGCGCATCGATGAGCAGTTCTTC
TRBV29-1,few,TRBJ2-5,NA,CSVEGSPPMPLETQYF,TGCAGCGTTGAAGGTTCTCCCCCCATGCCACTAGAGACCCAGTACTTC
TRBV11-2,few,TRBJ2-1,TRBD2,CASSPHSSRLAGSGSYNEQFF,TGTGCCAGCAGCCCTCACAGCAGCCGACTAGCGGGATCTGGATCCTACAATGAGCAGTTCTTC
TRBV7-6,few,TRBJ2-5,NA,CASSLSPKQAKTQYF,TGTGCCAGCAGCTTAAGTCCCAAACAGGCGAAGACCCAGTACTTC
TRBV25-1,few,TRBJ2-1,NA,CASKGGARYDNEQFF,TGTGCCAGTAAGGGGGGGGCTAGATATGACAATGAGCAGTTCTTC
TRBV29-1,NA,TRBJ2-1,TRBD1,CSARQPTGGSYNEQFF,TGCAGCGCACGACAACCCACAGGGGGCAGTTACAATGAGCAGTTCTTC
TRBV6-5,NA,TRBJ2-7,NA,CASSYSAGTGYNEQYF,TGTGCCAGCAGTTACTCGGCCGGGACTGGGTACAATGAGCAGTACTTC
TRBV29-1,few,TRBJ2-5,TRBD1,CSVGDRTTGQTQYF,TGCAGCGTGGGGGACAGGACAACGGGGCAGACCCAGTACTTC
TRBV20-1,NA,TRBJ2-7,NA,CSARGAGTEQYF,TGCAGTGCTAGAGGGGCAGGGACCGAGCAGTACTTC
TRBV7-6,NA,TRBJ1-2,NA,CASSQTGTNGYTF,TGTGCTAGCAGCCAGACAGGAACCAATGGCTACACCTTC
TRBV27,NA,TRBJ2-5,NA,CASRRDRETQYF,TGTGCCAGCAGGAGGGATAGAGAGACCCAGTACTTC
TRBV27,NA,TRBJ2-1,NA,CASSFRERSYNEQFF,TGTGCCAGCAGTTTTCGGGAACGGAGTTACAATGAGCAGTTCTTC
TRBV27,NA,TRBJ2-7,NA,CASSLIQGPTYEQYF,TGTGCCAGCAGTTTGATTCAGGGCCCTACCTACGAGCAGTACTTC
TRBV11-2,NA,TRBJ2-5,NA,CAGSLDPEYQETQYF,TGTGCCGGCAGCTTAGACCCTGAATACCAAGAGACCCAGTACTTC
TRBV4-1,NA,TRBJ2-3,NA,CASSQDLTRSTDTQYF,TGCGCCAGCAGCCAAGATCTGACCCGGAGCACAGATACGCAGTATTTT
TRBV5-1,few,TRBJ2-5,NA,CASSLVKPQETQYF,TGCGCCAGCAGCTTGGTCAAGCCCCAAGAGACCCAGTACTTC
TRBV30,NA,TRBJ1-2,NA,CAWSGGDLGSYGYTF,TGTGCCTGGAGTGGAGGGGACCTCGGAAGCTATGGCTACACCTTC
TRBV6-5,NA,TRBJ1-5,NA,CASSYGENQPQHF,TGTGCCAGCAGTTACGGGGAAAATCAGCCCCAGCATTTT
TRBV7-2,many,TRBJ1-5,NA,CASSFEGRQPQHF,TGTGCCAGCAGCTTTGAGGGGCGCCAGCCCCAGCATTTT
TRBV12-3/TRBV12-4,NA,TRBJ1-2,NA,CASSRQDSYTF,TGTGCCAGCAGTCGACAGGATTCCTACACCTTC
TRBV10-3,NA,TRBJ2-7,TRBD2,CAISGRAGGENEQYF,TGTGCCATCAGTGGGAGAGCGGGAGGGGAAAATGAGCAGTACTTC
TRBV30,NA,TRBJ1-2,NA,CAWSRVVANYGYTF,TGTGCCTGGAGTAGGGTAGTAGCAAACTATGGCTACACCTTC
TRBV5-1,NA,TRBJ2-1,TRBD1,CASRSTGGSYNEQFF,TGCGCCAGCCGCTCTACAGGGGGCTCCTACAATGAGCAGTTCTTC
TRBV12-3/TRBV12-4,few,TRBJ1-4,NA,CASSFQGINEKLFF,TGTGCCAGCAGTTTTCAGGGGATTAATGAAAAACTGTTTTTT
TRBV5-1,NA,TRBJ2-3,TRBD1,CASSLGQGGTDAQYF,TGCGCCAGCAGCTTGGGACAGGGGGGGACAGATGCGCAGTATTTT
TRBV10-3,few,TRBJ2-7,TRBD1,CAINQGASGYEQYF,TGTGCCATCAATCAGGGGGCATCGGGGTACGAGCAGTACTTC
TRBV20-1,NA,TRBJ2-7,NA,CSARARTGLYYEQYF,TGCAGTGCTAGAGCTAGGACCGGGCTATACTACGAGCAGTACTTC
TRBV20-1,once,TRBJ2-1,TRBD2,CSASTGTSVYNEQFF,TGCAGTGCTAGCACCGGGACTAGCGTGTACAATGAGCAGTTCTTC
TRBV2,few,TRBJ2-3,TRBD2,CASGKGLAGTDTQYF,TGTGCCAGCGGAAAGGGACTAGCGGGGACAGATACGCAGTATTTT
TRBV5-4,NA,TRBJ2-5,TRBD2,CASSPSSGRGGETQYF,TGTGCCAGCAGCCCTAGTAGCGGGAGGGGCGGAGAGACCCAGTACTTC
TRBV18,NA,TRBJ2-2,TRBD2,CASSPQSGRVGELFF,TGTGCCAGCTCACCCCAGAGCGGGAGAGTCGGGGAGCTGTTTTTT
TRBV24-1,NA,TRBJ2-7,NA,CATSDSLRGGYEQYF,TGTGCCACCAGTGACTCCCTCAGGGGCGGCTACGAGCAGTACTTC
TRBV20-1,NA,TRBJ2-4,TRBD2,CSAPTSGVAKNIQYF,TGCAGTGCTCCGACTAGCGGGGTCGCCAAAAACATTCAGTACTTC
TRBV6-5,NA,TRBJ2-5,TRBD2,CASSSPYSGSMETQYF,TGTGCCAGCAGTTCCCCTTACAGCGGGAGTATGGAGACCCAGTACTTC
TRBV2,NA,TRBJ1-5,TRBD1,CASSRRDSLYSNQPQHF,TGTGCCAGCAGTCGCCGGGACAGCCTTTATAGCAATCAGCCCCAGCATTTT
TRBV3-1,few,TRBJ2-3,TRBD2,CASSLRVREGDTDTQYF,TGTGCCAGCAGCCTCCGAGTGCGGGAGGGTGACACAGATACGCAGTATTTT
TRBV29-1,many,TRBJ2-7,TRBD2,CSVDGGNLRGQYF,TGCAGCGTTGACGGGGGGAACCTACGAGGGCAGTACTTC
TRBV10-3,few,TRBJ2-3,TRBD2,CAISELAGSTTDTQYF,TGTGCCATCAGTGAACTAGCGGGTTCTACCACAGATACGCAGTATTTT
TRBV29-1,few,TRBJ2-5,NA,CSVASSLETQYF,TGCAGCGTTGCCTCTAGTCTTGAGACCCAGTACTTC
TRBV6-1,NA,TRBJ2-7,NA,CASSEWDSGGYEQYF,TGTGCCAGCAGTGAATGGGACTCAGGGGGGTACGAGCAGTACTTC
TRBV28,NA,TRBJ2-7,NA,CASSPSRGYEQYF,TGTGCCAGCAGCCCGTCACGGGGTTACGAGCAGTACTTC
TRBV25-1,NA,TRBJ1-1,TRBD1,CASKGTPGQVNTEAFF,TGTGCCAGCAAAGGAACCCCTGGACAGGTTAACACTGAAGCTTTCTTT
TRBV2,NA,TRBJ2-3,NA,CASKGLRTDTQYF,TGTGCCAGCAAGGGACTCCGCACAGATACGCAGTATTTT
TRBV29-1,NA,TRBJ1-2,NA,CSVGTVDGYTF,TGCAGCGTTGGGACAGTGGATGGCTACACCTTC
TRBV12-3/TRBV12-4,NA,TRBJ1-2,NA,CASSWGQGFLYGCTF,TGTGCCAGCAGTTGGGGTCAAGGATTTCTCTATGGCTGCACCTTC
TRBV21-1,once,TRBJ2-2,NA,CASSTLGQDPNTGELFF,TGTGCCAGCAGCACCCTTGGACAGGACCCGAACACCGGGGAGCTGTTTTTT
TRBV7-8,few,TRBJ2-1,TRBD2,CASSPTLPGGQYNEQFF,TGTGCCAGCAGCCCGACGTTACCGGGAGGGCAGTACAATGAGCAGTTCTTC
TRBV5-8,few,TRBJ2-5,NA,CASSLWPVGGQETQYF,TGTGCCAGCAGCTTGTGGCCAGTTGGGGGGCAAGAGACCCAGTACTTC
TRBV12-3/TRBV12-4,NA,TRBJ2-3,TRBD2,CASSAGTSGRVTDTQYF,TGTGCCAGCAGTGCAGGGACTAGCGGGAGGGTCACAGATACGCAGTATTTT
TRBV29-1,NA,TRBJ2-1,TRBD2,CSVWTSGYNERFF,TGCAGCGTATGGACTAGCGGGTACAATGAGCGGTTCTTC
TRBV2,NA,TRBJ2-1,NA,CASRKGPGRNEQFF,TGTGCCAGCAGGAAGGGACCAGGGCGTAATGAGCAGTTCTTC